Following are 2 T cell receptor beta chains from one sample sequenced in a study of long-term antiretroviral therapy in people with HIV. The assay, immunoSEQ v3.0, was run at survey level. Sequencing was performed with immunoSEQ multiplex PCR; in TCRdb, only in-frame clones are kept and a portion is missing. The repertoire holds 15,000 to 20,000 clones, under 85% seen once, with approximately 16% in the top ten. The sequencing used unsorted PBMCs, collected approximately 2.5 years before starting antiretroviral therapy. These receptors all come from a woman between 45 and 60 years old with HIV.

The gene calls are TRBV6-6 and TRBJ2-5, with 9 bases fitting TRBD2. The CDR3 runs to 15 residues. The trim removed 4 bases at V and 5 bases at J, leaving 8 bases unmatched. Per the germline V gene, CDR1 is MNHNY and CDR2 is SVGAGI (reference sequence). The CDR3 sequence is CASSLGGGAWETQYF. CDR3 DNA: TGTGCCAGCAGTTTGGGCGGGGGGGCCTGGGAGACCCAGTACTTC.

The chain carries TRBV4-2 and TRBJ2-3; 11 positions agree with TRBD1. J was trimmed by 4 bases and V by 5 bases; bases with no gene match: 5. The CDR3 is 15 amino acids. Per the germline V gene, CDR1 is LGHNA and CDR2 is YNFKEQ. The CDR3 region has the DNA TGTGCCAGCAGCAAGGGACAGGGGGACGCAGATACGCAGTATTTT. Translation gives CASSKGQGDADTQYF.